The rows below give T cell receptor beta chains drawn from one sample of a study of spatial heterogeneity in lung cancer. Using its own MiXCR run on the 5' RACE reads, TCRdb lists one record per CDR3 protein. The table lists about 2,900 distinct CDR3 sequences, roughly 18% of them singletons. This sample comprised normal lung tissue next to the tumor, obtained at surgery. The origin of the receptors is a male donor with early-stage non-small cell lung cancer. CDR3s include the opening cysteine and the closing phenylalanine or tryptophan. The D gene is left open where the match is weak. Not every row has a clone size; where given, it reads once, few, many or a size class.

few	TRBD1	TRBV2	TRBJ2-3	CASSGQGGTDTQYF	TGTGCCAGCTCGGGACAGGGAGGCACAGATACGCAGTATTTT
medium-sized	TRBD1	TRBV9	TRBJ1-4	CASSSQSGTGGTNEKLFF	TGTGCCAGCAGCTCCCAATCCGGGACAGGGGGAACTAATGAAAAACTGTTTTTT
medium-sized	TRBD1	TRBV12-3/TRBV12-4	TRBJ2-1	CASSPTTGGYNEQFF	TGTGCCAGCAGTCCCACCACAGGGGGCTACAATGAGCAGTTCTTC
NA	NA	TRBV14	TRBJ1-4	CASSQVGGTGPGKLFF	TGTGCCAGCAGCCAAGTAGGTGGGACCGGCCCCGGAAAACTGTTTTTT
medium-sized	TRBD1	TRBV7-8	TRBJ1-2	CASSLGRDRLNYGYTF	TGTGCCAGCAGCTTAGGGAGGGACAGACTTAACTATGGCTACACCTTC
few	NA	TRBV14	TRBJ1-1	CASSGPWDLMGNTEAFF	TGTGCCAGCAGCGGTCCTTGGGACCTAATGGGGAACACTGAAGCTTTCTTT
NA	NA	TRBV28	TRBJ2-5	CASSLQGLFTQYF	TGTGCCAGCAGTCTCCAAGGACTCTTTACCCAGTACTTC
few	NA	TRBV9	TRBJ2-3	CASSFTGTGYTDTQYF	TGTGCCAGCAGCTTTACTGGGACCGGATACACAGATACGCAGTATTTT
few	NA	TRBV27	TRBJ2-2	CASSWTTGKGELFF	TGTGCCAGCAGTTGGACTACAGGGAAAGGGGAGCTGTTTTTT
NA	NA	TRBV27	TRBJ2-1	CASSFIGKQRLPYNEQFF	TGTGCCAGCAGTTTTATCGGGAAACAGCGGTTACCCTACAATGAGCAGTTCTTC
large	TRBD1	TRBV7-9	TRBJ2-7	CASSLPGTGIYEQYF	TGTGCCAGCAGCTTGCCCGGGACAGGGATTTACGAGCAGTACTTC
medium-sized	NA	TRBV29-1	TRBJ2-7	CSVEEFDSRYEQYF	TGCAGCGTTGAAGAATTTGACAGCCGCTACGAGCAGTACTTC
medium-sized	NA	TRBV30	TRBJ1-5	CAWRDSQSNQPQHF	TGTGCCTGGAGGGACAGCCAAAGCAATCAGCCCCAGCATTTT
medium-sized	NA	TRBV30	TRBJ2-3	CAWTPTPTASTDTQYF	TGTGCCTGGACACCCACCCCGACAGCTAGCACAGATACGCAGTATTTT
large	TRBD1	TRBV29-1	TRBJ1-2	CSVKIPGQESGGYTF	TGCAGCGTTAAGATTCCGGGACAGGAGTCTGGTGGCTACACCTTC
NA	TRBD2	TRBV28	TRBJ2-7	CASSLYGTSGRIYEQYF	TGTGCCAGCAGTTTATATGGGACTAGCGGGAGGATCTACGAGCAGTACTTC
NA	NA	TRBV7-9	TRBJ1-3	CASSLGGLGNTIYF	TGTGCCAGCAGCTTAGGAGGGCTTGGAAACACCATATATTTT
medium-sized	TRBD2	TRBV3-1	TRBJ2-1	CASSPMTSGGPYNEQFF	TGTGCCAGCAGCCCGATGACTAGCGGGGGACCTTACAATGAGCAGTTCTTC
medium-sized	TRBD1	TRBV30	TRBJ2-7	CAWRAGTGLGEQYF	TGTGCCTGGAGGGCCGGGACAGGCCTCGGCGAGCAGTACTTC
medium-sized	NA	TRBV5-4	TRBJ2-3	CASSLPGAATDTQYF	TGTGCCAGCAGCTTGCCAGGGGCAGCCACAGATACGCAGTATTTT
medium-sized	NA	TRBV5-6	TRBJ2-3	CASSSGGGTDTQYF	TGTGCCAGCAGCTCCGGAGGGGGCACAGATACGCAGTATTTT
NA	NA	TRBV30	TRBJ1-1	CAWSVNSANTETFF	TGTGCCTGGAGTGTCAACTCCGCTAACACTGAAACTTTCTTT
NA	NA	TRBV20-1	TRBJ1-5	CSARHPYSNQPQHF	TGCAGTGCTAGACACCCGTATAGCAATCAGCCCCAGCATTTT
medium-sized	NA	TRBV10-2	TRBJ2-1	CASRTGPNEQFF	TGCGCCAGCAGGACAGGTCCCAATGAGCAGTTCTTC
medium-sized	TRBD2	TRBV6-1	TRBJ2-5	CASRDFAGGWGETQYF	TGTGCCAGCAGGGATTTTGCGGGAGGGTGGGGAGAGACCCAGTACTTC
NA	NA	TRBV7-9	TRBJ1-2	CASSRDGYGYTF	TGTGCCAGTAGTCGGGACGGCTATGGCTACACCTTC
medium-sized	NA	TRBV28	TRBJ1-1	CASIIQRGTEAFF	TGTGCCAGCATCATTCAAAGGGGAACTGAAGCTTTCTTT
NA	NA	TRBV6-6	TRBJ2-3	CASSPQGRPTDTQYF	TGTGCCAGCAGTCCCCAAGGGAGACCCACAGATACGCAGTATTTT
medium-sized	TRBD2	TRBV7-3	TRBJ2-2	CASSSGLAGVTGELFF	TGTGCCAGCAGCTCGGGACTAGCGGGAGTCACCGGGGAGCTGTTTTTT
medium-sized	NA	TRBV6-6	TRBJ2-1	CASSSRTASAYNEQFF	TGTGCCAGCAGTTCCCGGACCGCGTCAGCCTACAATGAGCAGTTCTTC
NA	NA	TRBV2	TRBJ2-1	CAIPGSRSYNEQFF	TGTGCCATCCCTGGGAGCCGCTCCTACAATGAGCAGTTCTTC
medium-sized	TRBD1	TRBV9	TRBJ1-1	CASSVVPTGVTEVFF	TGTGCCAGCAGCGTAGTCCCAACAGGGGTCACTGAAGTTTTCTTT
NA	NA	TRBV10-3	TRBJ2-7	CAISAPNPPEQYF	TGTGCCATCAGTGCCCCGAATCCTCCCGAGCAGTACTTC
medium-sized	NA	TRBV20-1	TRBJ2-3	CSARQGSGVAATDTQYF	TGCAGTGCTAGACAGGGCAGCGGAGTCGCGGCCACAGATACGCAGTATTTT
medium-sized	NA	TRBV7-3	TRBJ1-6	CASPRGEKFTPPF	TGTGCCAGCCCCCGGGGCGAAAAATTCACCCCTCCCTTT
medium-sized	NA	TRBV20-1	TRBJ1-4	CSASAIGTPTNEKLFF	TGCAGTGCTAGCGCGATAGGAACTCCAACTAATGAAAAACTGTTTTTT
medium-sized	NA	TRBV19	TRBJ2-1	CASSRDSNYNEQFF	TGTGCCAGTAGCCGGGACTCCAACTACAATGAGCAGTTCTTC
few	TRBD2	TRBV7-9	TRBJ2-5	CASSLSGRQETQYF	TGTGCCAGCAGCTTGTCCGGGAGGCAAGAGACCCAGTACTTC
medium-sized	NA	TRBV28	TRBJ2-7	CASSLPDSPYEQYF	TGTGCCAGCAGTTTACCGGACAGCCCCTACGAGCAGTACTTC
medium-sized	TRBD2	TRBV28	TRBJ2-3	CASSILAGGSDTQYF	TGTGCCAGCAGTATACTAGCGGGAGGATCGGATACGCAGTATTTT
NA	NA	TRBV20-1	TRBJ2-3	CSASIGFDMQYF	TGCAGTGCTAGTATTGGGTTTGATATGCAGTATTTT
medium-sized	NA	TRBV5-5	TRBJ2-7	CASSLELTSFYEQYF	TGTGCCAGCAGCTTGGAACTAACCTCTTTCTACGAGCAGTACTTC
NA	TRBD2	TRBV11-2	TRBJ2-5	CASSFSGRGQETQYF	TGTGCCAGCAGCTTTTCCGGGCGGGGGCAAGAGACCCAGTACTTC
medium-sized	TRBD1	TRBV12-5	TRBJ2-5	CASGPPGGRETQYF	TGTGCTAGTGGTCCCCCAGGGGGCCGAGAGACCCAGTACTTC
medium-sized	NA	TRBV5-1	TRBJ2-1	CASSLEAGPSGNEQFF	TGCGCCAGCAGCTTGGAGGCGGGTCCCTCGGGTAATGAGCAGTTCTTC
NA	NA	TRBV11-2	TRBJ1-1	CASSLALAEAFF	TGTGCCAGCAGCTTAGCTCTAGCGGAAGCTTTCTTT
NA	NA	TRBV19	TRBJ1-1	CASSPTVNTEAFF	TGTGCCAGTAGTCCGACCGTTAACACTGAAGCTTTCTTT
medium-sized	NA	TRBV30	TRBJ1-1	CAWSNLGGGTNTEAFF	TGTGCCTGGAGCAATTTGGGGGGGGGAACGAACACTGAAGCTTTCTTT
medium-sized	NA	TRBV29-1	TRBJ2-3	CSVEPPARGTDTQYF	TGCAGCGTTGAGCCTCCGGCCCGGGGCACAGATACGCAGTATTTT
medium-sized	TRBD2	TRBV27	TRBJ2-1	CASSSRPPYSGNEQFF	TGTGCCAGCAGTTCCAGACCGCCCTATAGCGGGAATGAGCAGTTCTTC
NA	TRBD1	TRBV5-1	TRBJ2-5	CASSPGGQGARRETQYF	TGCGCCAGCAGCCCCGGGGGACAGGGGGCGCGACGAGAGACCCAGTACTTC
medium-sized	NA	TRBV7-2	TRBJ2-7	CASSSSLFYEQYF	TGTGCCAGCAGCTCTTCCCTATTCTACGAGCAGTACTTC
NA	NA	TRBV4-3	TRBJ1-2	CASSRDSTGTHPYGYTF	TGCGCCAGCAGCCGTGATTCGACAGGAACCCACCCGTATGGCTACACCTTC
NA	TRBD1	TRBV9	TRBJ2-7	CASSVGAGDRAHEQYF	TGTGCCAGCAGCGTAGGCGCGGGGGACAGGGCTCACGAGCAGTACTTC
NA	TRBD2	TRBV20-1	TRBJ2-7	CSASESGGTYEQYF	TGCAGTGCTAGCGAGAGCGGGGGGACCTACGAGCAGTACTTC